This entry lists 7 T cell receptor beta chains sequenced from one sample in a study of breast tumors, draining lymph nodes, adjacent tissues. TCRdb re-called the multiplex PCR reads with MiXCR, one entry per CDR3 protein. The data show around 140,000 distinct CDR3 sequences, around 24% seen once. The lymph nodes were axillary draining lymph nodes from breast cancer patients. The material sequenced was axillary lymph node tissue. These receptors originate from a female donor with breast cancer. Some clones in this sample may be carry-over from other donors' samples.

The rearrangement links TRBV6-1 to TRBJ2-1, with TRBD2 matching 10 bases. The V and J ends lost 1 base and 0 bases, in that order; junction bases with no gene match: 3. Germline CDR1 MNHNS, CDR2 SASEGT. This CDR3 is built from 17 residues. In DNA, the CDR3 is TGTGCCAGCAGTGAAGGGACTAGCGGAAGCTCCTACAATGAGCAGTTCTTC. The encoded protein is CASSEGTSGSSYNEQFF.

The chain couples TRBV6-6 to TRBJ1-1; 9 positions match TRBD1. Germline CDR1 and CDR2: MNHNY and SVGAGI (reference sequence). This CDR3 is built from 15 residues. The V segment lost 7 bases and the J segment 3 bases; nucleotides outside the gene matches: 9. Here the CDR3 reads CASTPYTGGHTEAFF. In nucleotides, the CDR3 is TGTGCCAGCACGCCCTACACAGGGGGCCACACTGAAGCTTTCTTT.

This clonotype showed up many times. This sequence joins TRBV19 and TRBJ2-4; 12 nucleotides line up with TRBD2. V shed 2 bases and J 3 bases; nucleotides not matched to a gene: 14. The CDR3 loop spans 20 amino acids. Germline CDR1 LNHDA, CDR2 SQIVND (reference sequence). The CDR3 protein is CASSIPPFRTSGDGKNIQYF. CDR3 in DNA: TGTGCCAGTAGTATACCCCCCTTTAGGACTAGCGGGGATGGCAAAAACATTCAGTACTTC.

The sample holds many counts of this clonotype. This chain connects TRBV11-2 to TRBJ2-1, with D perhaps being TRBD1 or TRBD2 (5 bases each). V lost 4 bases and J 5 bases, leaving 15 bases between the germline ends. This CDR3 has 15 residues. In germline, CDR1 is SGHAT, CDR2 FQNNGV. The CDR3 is CASSYRGPLNNEQFF. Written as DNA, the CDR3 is TGTGCCAGCAGCTACCGGGGCCCTCTAAACAATGAGCAGTTCTTC.

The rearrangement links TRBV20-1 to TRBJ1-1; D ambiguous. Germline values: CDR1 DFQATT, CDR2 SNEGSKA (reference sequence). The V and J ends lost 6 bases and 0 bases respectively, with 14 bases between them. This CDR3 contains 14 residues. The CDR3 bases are TGCAGTGCGGTCGACATTGGGCTGAACACTGAAGCTTTCTTT. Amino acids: CSAVDIGLNTEAFF.

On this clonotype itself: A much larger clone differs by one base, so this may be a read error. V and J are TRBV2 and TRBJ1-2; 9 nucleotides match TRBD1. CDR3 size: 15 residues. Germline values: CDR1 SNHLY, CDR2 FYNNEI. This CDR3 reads CASRPDRGPNHGYTF. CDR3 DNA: TGTGCCAGCAGACCGGACAGGGGACCTAACCATGGCTACACCTTC.

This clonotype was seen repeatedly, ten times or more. The CDR3 region has the DNA TGCGCCAGCAGCTCGGAAGAAAAACACGGCTACAATGAGCAGTTCTTC. Its protein is CASSSEEKHGYNEQFF. The rearrangement uses TRBV5-1 and TRBJ2-1; no reliable D call. V dropped 3 bases and J dropped 3 bases, with 16 bases sitting between them. Germline V gene sequence: CDR1 SGHRS, CDR2 YFSETQ. The CDR3 is made up of 16 amino acids.